One T cell receptor beta chain is described in this entry. As yet, its antigen is unknown. Germline V gene sequence: CDR1 MNHEY, CDR2 SMNVEV (reference sequence). V lost 5 bases to trimming and J lost 5 bases, with 13 bases between them. This CDR3 spans 14 amino acids. Here immunoSEQ multiplex PCR was the method, and the copy in TCRdb shows in-frame clones only, minus some. The data contain about 81,000 clones, 85% to 95% of them singletons. The data are from a study of OX40 agonist ivuxolimab in advanced cancers. Notes on the study in general: Averaged across samples, CD8+ T cells carried more expanded clones than CD4+ did. Low normalized T-cell clonal expansion also characterized some of the nonresponders. Still undetermined is the antigen specificity of the expanded peripheral T cells.

The cohort excluded patients with autoimmune disease history or systemic immunosuppression. The sample consisted of CD4+ or CD8+ T cells sorted from blood, taken in a trial of the OX40 agonist ivuxolimab. The TCR comes from an adult with an advanced solid tumor such as melanoma, head and neck, liver or kidney cancer. The chain combines TRBV27 with TRBJ1-5; the D is unclear. The CDR3 loop is CASSPNRAYQPQHF. The CDR3 nucleotides read TGTGCCAGCAGTCCCAATAGGGCTTATCAGCCCCAGCATTTT.